The entry below gives a single T cell receptor beta chain sequence along with its context. This CDR3 is built from 12 residues. Germline V gene sequence: CDR1 GTSNPN, CDR2 SVGIG (reference sequence). Trimming stripped 3 bases from V and 9 bases from J, with 9 bases between. This sample is part of a study of blood T cell repertoires in COVID-19. Clones were read by immunoSEQ multiplex PCR, and TCRdb kept only the in-frame ones, dropping some. The sample lists about 360,000 clones; 80% to 90% were seen once. Enrolled during active infection, Seattle patients were then followed longitudinally. Sequencing used peripheral blood. The genes are TRBV30 and TRBJ1-6; possibly TRBD1 for D (5 bases). The receptor was isolated from an older woman with COVID-19, enrolled during active disease. The chain's CDR3 is CAWRGARSPLHF. CDR3 bases: TGTGCCTGGAGAGGGGCGCGTTCACCCCTCCACTTT.